Here is one T cell receptor beta chain with its context. Its target is unknown. The PCR used 60 Vbeta and 13 Jbeta primers. TCRdb's table, derived via immunoSEQ multiplex PCR, lists solely in-frame clones and lacks some. The data hold about 180,000 clones, with around three quarters observed a single time. This specimen belongs to a study of cytomegalovirus exposure and HLA in healthy donors. Study-level results: V- and J-gene trimming of TCR beta was linked (in a later analysis) to a missense DCLRE1C variant. CMV serostatus was the sole immune exposure data available.

The material sequenced was PBMCs. This receptor was identified in a man aged 35-49 years in good health and CMV-seronegative.

The CDR3 sequence: CASSLDRANEQFF. DNA for the CDR3: TGTGCCAGCAGTTTGGACAGGGCGAATGAGCAGTTCTTC. The J gene is TRBJ2-1, the V gene TRBV27; 8 nucleotides line up with TRBD1. J was trimmed by 7 bases and V by 3 bases; bases with no gene match: 2. The CDR3 runs 13 residues. Germline CDR1 and CDR2: MNHEY and SMNVEV (reference sequence).